This TCR beta chain was recorded in a study of blood T cell repertoires in COVID-19. As for the study in general: PBMCs, B-cell-depleted T cells, or T cells provided the cDNA or gDNA that made up the material.

Residents of around 24 US areas, aged about 18 to 95 years, made up the participants. Participants had their cohort set by participant-reported clinical history. J gave up 4 bases and V 0 bases, and 5 bases lay outside the gene matches. Germline CDR1 reads SGHNT; CDR2 reads YYREEE (reference sequence). The CDR3 sequence is 16 residues long. The table came from immunoSEQ multiplex PCR; TCRdb's copy has only in-frame clones and leaves some out. This table holds fewer than 250,000 clones, over 75% found once. Sequencing was carried out using PBMCs or T cells enriched from blood (not recorded which). The V call is TRBV5-4, the J call TRBJ1-2, with 11 bases fitting TRBD1. The sequence was collected from a woman aged 45-59 years with acute COVID-19. The CDR3, as DNA: TGTGCCAGCAGCTTGGCGGGGGACAGGGGGAGCTATGGCTACACCTTC. Translation gives CASSLAGDRGSYGYTF.